This TCR beta chain was retrieved from a study of T cell clonality in common variable immunodeficiency (dated by TCRdb to about 2015). Broad study findings and their caveats: It was noted by the authors that sequencing of the repertoires of T cell subpopulations would be needed to clarify the cause of the increased clonality in CVID. Fewer deletions and N-nucleotide insertions were reportedly observed in CVID TCRbeta sequences, and highly modified clones with 13 or more V deletions were reportedly absent from CVID TCRbeta sequences. Although equal DNA input was used, an average of approximately 82,000 unique sequences per sample was obtained for controls, compared with approximately 30,000 for CVID samples. Healthy controls shared more TCRbeta clones with each other than CVID subjects shared among themselves (p < 0.0001). Patient heterogeneity within the CVID cohort put limits on correlating repertoire features with clinical complications. Compared with healthy controls, CVID subjects showed increased TCRbeta clonality (t-test p = 0.018), a feature most characteristic of about a third of subjects.

Equivalent amounts of genomic DNA from CVID and control samples were used as sequencing input. For every sample, a 60 bp segment covering the rearranged TCRbeta CDR3 region was amplified and then sequenced. The immunoSEQ assay, a bias-corrected multiplex PCR combined with high-throughput sequencing, was used for TCRbeta amplification. The original pipeline was this. Each unique nucleotide sequence was treated as a clone and annotated with V, D and J genes, copy number and frequency. Sequences were labeled productive if in frame, and non-productive if out of frame or containing stop codons. As previously described, Shannon's entropy was used to calculate clonality. Mean CDR3 Kyte-Doolittle hydropathy was derived from the predicted amino acid sequences of productive clones. The R hclust function was used to hierarchically cluster scaled V gene usage with Manhattan distance and complete linkage. Clone sharing by CDR3 amino acid sequence was assessed by resampling 12 repertoires per group over 100 rounds. The repertoires were searched for about 70 published EBV-specific and almost 250 published CMV-specific TCRbeta sequences. A couple of CVID samples yielding fewer than 10,000 sequences were excluded from analysis, leaving over 35 CVID repertoires. As stored in TCRdb, this immuneACCESS dataset retains in-frame rearrangements with V and J assigned. A fraction of the clones does not appear; measured against another copy, unresolved V genes explain less than half of the discrepancy, and the remainder lacks a known reason. Clone size and V and J calls were adopted from that table, with D and trimming inferred from the DNA. This sample has around 57,000 clones in the table, none counted a single time. Approximately 3% of the sample is held by the ten biggest clonotypes.

This clone was seen at least ten times. Its antigen target is currently unknown. Coverage ceases 3 residues before the CDR3 finishes, and the germline J gene fills in the end. Most CVID patients and most healthy controls were of Caucasian heritage. Heparinized peripheral whole blood samples of about 4.5 to 8.5 ml were obtained from each donor. Genomic DNA from adults with common variable immune deficiency (CVID) and from healthy adult controls was used for sequencing of TCRbeta CDR3 repertoires. A total of some 22 healthy adult volunteers (approximately 12 female and approximately 10 male; age range about 23 to 75 years, mean age approximately 34) were included in the control group. Diluted blood was subjected to density centrifugation over Hypaque 1077 or Ficoll-Paque for isolation of peripheral blood mononuclear cells. Genomic DNA was extracted from unsorted mononuclear cells by Qiagen column purification or by a centrifugation-based method.

The CDR3 spans 19 residues, from the cysteine through the phenylalanine. Only the CDR3 bases that were read are kept: 48 of them, in frame from base 1. Here V drops 1 base and J drops 0 bases, and the junction holds 12 bases not matched to any gene. The germline V gene specifies SGHTA as CDR1 and FQGTGA as CDR2. The chain is made from TRBV7-3 and TRBJ2-3; 8 bases in the junction line up with TRBD2. Sequencing was performed on peripheral blood mononuclear cells. The TCR was taken from a person aged 18 to 75 in good health. The CDR3 DNA, read in part, is TGTGCCAGCAGCTTAAGTTATAGCGGGAAAGAGAAGAGCACAGATACG. The resulting protein is CASSLSYSGKEKSTDT. The CDR3, in full, reads CASSLSYSGKEKSTDTQYF. The full variable domain, with segments outside the CDR3 supplied by the reference TRBV7-3 and TRBJ2-3 proteins, appears as GAGVSQTPSNKVTEKGKYVELRCDPISGHTALYWYRQSLGQGPEFLIYFQGTGAADDSGLPNDRFFAVRPEGSVSTLKIQRTERGDSAVYLCASSLSYSGKEKSTDTQYFGPGTRLTVL.